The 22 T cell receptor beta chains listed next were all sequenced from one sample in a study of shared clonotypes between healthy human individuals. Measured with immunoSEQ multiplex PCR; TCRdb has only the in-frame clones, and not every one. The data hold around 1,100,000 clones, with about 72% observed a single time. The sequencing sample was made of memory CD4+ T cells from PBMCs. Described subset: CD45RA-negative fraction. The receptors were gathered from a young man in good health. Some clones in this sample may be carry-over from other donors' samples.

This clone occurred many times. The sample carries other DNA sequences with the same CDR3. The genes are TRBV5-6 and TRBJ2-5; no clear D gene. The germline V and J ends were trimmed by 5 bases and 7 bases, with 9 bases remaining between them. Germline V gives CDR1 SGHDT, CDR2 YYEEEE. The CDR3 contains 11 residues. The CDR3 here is CASSFLGTQYF. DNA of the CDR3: TGTGCCAGCAGTTTCCTCGGGACCCAGTACTTC.

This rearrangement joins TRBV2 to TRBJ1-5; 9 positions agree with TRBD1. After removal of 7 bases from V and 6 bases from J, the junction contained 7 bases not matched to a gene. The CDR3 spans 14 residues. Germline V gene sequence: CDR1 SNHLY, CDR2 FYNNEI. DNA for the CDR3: TGTGCCAGCACCGGACAGGGGTCAGCTCAGCCCCAGCATTTT. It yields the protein CASTGQGSAQPQHF. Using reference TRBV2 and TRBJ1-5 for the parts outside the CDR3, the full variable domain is EPEVTQTPSHQVTQMGQEVILRCVPISNHLYFYWYRQILGQKVEFLVSFYNNEISEKSEIFDDQFSVERPDGSNFTLKIRSTKLEDSAMYFCASTGQGSAQPQHFGDGTRLSIL.

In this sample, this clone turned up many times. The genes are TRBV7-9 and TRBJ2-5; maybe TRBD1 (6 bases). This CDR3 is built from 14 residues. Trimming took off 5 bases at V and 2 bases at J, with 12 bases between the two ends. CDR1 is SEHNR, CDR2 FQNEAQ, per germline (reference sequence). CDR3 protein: CASSTFQGQETQYF. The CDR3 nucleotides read TGTGCCAGCAGCACCTTCCAGGGGCAAGAGACCCAGTACTTC.

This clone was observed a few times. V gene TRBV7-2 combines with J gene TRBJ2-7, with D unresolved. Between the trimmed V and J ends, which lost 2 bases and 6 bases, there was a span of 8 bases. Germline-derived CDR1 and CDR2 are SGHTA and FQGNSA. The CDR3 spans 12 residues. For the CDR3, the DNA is TGTGCCAGCAGCTTACTAATCCCCGAGCAGTACTTC. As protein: CASSLLIPEQYF. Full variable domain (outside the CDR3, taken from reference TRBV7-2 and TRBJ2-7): GAGVSQSPSNKVTEKGKDVELRCDPISGHTALYWYRQSLGQGLEFLIYFQGNSAPDKSGLPSDRFSAERTGGSVSTLTIQRTQQEDSAVYLCASSLLIPEQYFGPGTRLTVT.

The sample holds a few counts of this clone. CDR3 sequence: CASSDDRYGYTF. The CDR3 region has the DNA TGTGCCAGCAGCGACGACAGGTATGGCTACACCTTC. The genes are TRBV6-5 and TRBJ1-2; TRBD1 is a possible D gene (6 bases). Trimming removed 6 bases at V and 5 bases at J, with 10 bases between. This CDR3 is 12 amino acids long. CDR1 is MNHEY, CDR2 SVGAGI, per germline.

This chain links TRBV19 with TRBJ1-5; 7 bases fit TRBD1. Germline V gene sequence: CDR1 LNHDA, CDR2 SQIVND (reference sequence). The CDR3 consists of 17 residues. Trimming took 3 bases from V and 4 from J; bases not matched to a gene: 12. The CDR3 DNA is TGTGCCAGTAGTATGGACCCAGGGGGGAAGAGAAATCAGCCCCAGCATTTT. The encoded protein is CASSMDPGGKRNQPQHF.

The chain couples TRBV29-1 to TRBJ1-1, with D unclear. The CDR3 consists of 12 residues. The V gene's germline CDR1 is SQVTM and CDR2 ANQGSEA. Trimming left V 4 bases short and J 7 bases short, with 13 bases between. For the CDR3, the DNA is TGCAGCGTTGCCCGCTCCGGGGTTGAAGCTTTCTTT. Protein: CSVARSGVEAFF.

CDR3 coding DNA: TGTGCCCACAGACTCCCACCGGGACAGCCCCAGCATTTT. Protein product: CAHRLPPGQPQHF. V is TRBV25-1 and J is TRBJ1-5; D uncertain. This CDR3 is 13 amino acids long. Trimming pared 11 bases from V and 7 bases from J, leaving 18 bases between. Germline V CDR1 and CDR2: MGHDK, SYGVNS.

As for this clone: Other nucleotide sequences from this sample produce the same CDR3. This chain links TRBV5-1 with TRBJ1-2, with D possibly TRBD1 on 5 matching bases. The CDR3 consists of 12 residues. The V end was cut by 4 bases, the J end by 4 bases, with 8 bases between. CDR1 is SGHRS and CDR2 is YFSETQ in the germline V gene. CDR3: CASSLDSYGYTF. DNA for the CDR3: TGCGCCAGCAGCCTAGACAGCTATGGCTACACCTTC.

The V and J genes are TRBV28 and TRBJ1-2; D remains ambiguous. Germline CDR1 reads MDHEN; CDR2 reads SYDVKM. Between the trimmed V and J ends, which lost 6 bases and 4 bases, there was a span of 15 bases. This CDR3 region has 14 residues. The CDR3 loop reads CASSPPIKVYGYTF. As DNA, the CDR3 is TGTGCCAGCAGCCCCCCCATTAAGGTCTATGGCTACACCTTC.

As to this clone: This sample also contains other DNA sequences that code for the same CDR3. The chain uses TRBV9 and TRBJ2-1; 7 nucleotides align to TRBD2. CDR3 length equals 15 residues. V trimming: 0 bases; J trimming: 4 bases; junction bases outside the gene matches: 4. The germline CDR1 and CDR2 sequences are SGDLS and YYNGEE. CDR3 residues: CASSVVASGYNEQFF. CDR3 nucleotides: TGTGCCAGCAGCGTAGTGGCTAGCGGATACAATGAGCAGTTCTTC.

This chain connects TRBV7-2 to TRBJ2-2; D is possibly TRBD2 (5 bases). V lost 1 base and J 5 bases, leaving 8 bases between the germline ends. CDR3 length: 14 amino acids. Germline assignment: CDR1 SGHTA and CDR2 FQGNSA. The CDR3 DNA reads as TGTGCCAGCAGCTTAGAGCGGCAGACCGGGGAGCTGTTTTTT. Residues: CASSLERQTGELFF. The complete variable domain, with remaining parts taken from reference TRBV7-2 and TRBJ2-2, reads GAGVSQSPSNKVTEKGKDVELRCDPISGHTALYWYRQSLGQGLEFLIYFQGNSAPDKSGLPSDRFSAERTGGSVSTLTIQRTQQEDSAVYLCASSLERQTGELFFGEGSRLTVL.

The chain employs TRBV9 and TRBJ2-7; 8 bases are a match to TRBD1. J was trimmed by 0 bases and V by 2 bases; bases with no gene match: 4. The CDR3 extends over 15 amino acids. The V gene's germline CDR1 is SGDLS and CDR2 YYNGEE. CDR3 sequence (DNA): TGTGCCAGCAGCGTGGGACAGGCCTTCTCCTACGAGCAGTACTTC. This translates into CASSVGQAFSYEQYF.

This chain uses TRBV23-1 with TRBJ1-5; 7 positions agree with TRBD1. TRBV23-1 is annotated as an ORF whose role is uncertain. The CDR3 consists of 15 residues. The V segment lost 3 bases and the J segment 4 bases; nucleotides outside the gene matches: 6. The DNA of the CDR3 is TGCGCCAGCAGTCAGCCTAGGGGGCCTAATCAGCCCCAGCATTTT. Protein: CASSQPRGPNQPQHF.

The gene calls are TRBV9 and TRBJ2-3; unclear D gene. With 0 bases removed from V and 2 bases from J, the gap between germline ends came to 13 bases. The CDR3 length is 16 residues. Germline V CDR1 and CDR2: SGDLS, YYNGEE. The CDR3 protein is CASSVAGIVSTDTQYF. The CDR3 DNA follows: TGTGCCAGCAGCGTAGCGGGCATCGTATCCACAGATACGCAGTATTTT.

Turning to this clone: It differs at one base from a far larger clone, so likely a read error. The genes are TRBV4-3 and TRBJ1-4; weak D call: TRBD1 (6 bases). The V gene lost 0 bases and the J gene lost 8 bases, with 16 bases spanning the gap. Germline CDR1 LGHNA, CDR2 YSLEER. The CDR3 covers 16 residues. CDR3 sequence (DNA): TGCGCCAGCAGCCAAGATCTTGGGGCAGGGGCCGAAAAACTGTTTTTT. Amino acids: CASSQDLGAGAEKLFF.

CDR3 in DNA: TGTGCCAGCAGCCAAGAGGACAGGGGGGGAACTAACTATGGCTACACCTTC. It codes for CASSQEDRGGTNYGYTF. V gene TRBV5-4 combines with J gene TRBJ1-2, with 10 bases lining up with TRBD1. The CDR3 has 17 amino acids. V trimming: 4 bases; J trimming: 0 bases; junction bases outside the gene matches: 9. CDR1 is SGHNT, CDR2 YYREEE, per germline (reference sequence). Together with reference TRBV5-4 and TRBJ1-2, the CDR3 gives the full variable domain: ETGVTQSPTHLIKTRGQQVTLRCSSQSGHNTVSWYQQALGQGPQFIFQYYREEENGRGNFPPRFSGLQFPNYSSELNVNALELDDSALYLCASSQEDRGGTNYGYTFGSGTRLTVV.

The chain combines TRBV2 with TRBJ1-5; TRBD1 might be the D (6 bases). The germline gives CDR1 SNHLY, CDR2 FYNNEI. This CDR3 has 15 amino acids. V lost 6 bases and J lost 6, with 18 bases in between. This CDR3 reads CASSKGGFVVQPQHF. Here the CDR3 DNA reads TGTGCCAGCAGCAAAGGGGGGTTCGTCGTTCAGCCCCAGCATTTT.

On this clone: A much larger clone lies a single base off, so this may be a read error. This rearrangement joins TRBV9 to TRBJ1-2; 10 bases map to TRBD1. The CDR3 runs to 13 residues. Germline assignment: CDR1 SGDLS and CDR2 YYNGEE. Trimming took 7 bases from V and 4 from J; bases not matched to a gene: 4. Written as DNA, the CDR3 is TGTGCCAGCGGGGACAGGGGAGGCTATGGCTACACCTTC. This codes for CASGDRGGYGYTF.

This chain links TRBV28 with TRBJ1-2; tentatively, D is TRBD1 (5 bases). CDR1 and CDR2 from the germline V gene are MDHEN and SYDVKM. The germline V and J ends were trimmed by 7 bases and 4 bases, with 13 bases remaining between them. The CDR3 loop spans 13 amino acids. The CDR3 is CASTLGLVYGYTF. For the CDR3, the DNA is TGTGCCAGCACCTTGGGGCTAGTCTATGGCTACACCTTC.

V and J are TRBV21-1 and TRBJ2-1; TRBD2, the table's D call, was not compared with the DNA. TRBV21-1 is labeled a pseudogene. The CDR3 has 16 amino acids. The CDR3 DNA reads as TGTGCCAGCAGCAAATGGGGAGCTAGCGGGCGTCGTGAGCAGTTCTTC. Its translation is CASSKWGASGRREQFF.

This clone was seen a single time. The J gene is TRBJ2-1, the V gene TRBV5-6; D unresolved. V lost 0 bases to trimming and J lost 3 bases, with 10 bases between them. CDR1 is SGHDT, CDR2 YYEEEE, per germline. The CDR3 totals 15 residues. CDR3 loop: CASSLDRRGYNEQFF. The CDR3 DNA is TGTGCCAGCAGCTTGGACCGACGAGGCTACAATGAGCAGTTCTTC.